These 15 T cell receptor beta chains came from one sample sequenced in a study of T-cell memory formation after mild COVID-19. TCRdb processed the 5' RACE reads anew with MiXCR; each CDR3 protein has one entry. The table records 400,000 or so distinct CDR3 sequences, roughly 20% of them present only once. The specimen was PBMCs or a T cell subset sorted from them (not recorded which). Receptors were obtained from an adult woman who had mild COVID-19 (a few samples of this study predate the infection). Cell type and time point are not known.

The J gene is TRBJ2-2, the V gene TRBV18, with 9 bases fitting TRBD1. Germline CDR1 reads KGHSH; CDR2 reads LQKENI. V gave up 7 bases and J gave up 7 bases; unmatched junction bases: 10. There are 15 residues in the CDR3. The CDR3 DNA reads TGTGCCAGCTATACAGGGGGCGCGTCCCTCGGGGAGCTGTTTTTT. As protein: CASYTGGASLGELFF.

The chain uses TRBV6-5 and TRBJ2-1; the D gene could be TRBD1 or TRBD2 (5 bases each). V lost 2 bases and J lost 9, with 5 bases in between. In germline, CDR1 is MNHEY, CDR2 SVGAGI. The CDR3 has 11 residues. The CDR3 nucleotides read TGTGCCAGCAGTTACGGGACTGAGCAGTTCTTC. Its protein is CASSYGTEQFF.

Only a few counts were recorded for this clonotype. The chain employs TRBV5-1 and TRBJ1-2, with 8 bases that match TRBD1. CDR3 size: 13 residues. V shed 4 bases, J shed 8 bases, and the junction held 7 bases outside the gene matches. Per germline, CDR1 SGHRS and CDR2 YFSETQ. Written as DNA, the CDR3 is TGCGCCAGCAGCATCAGGGGGCGCGACGGCTACACCTTC. This sequence encodes CASSIRGRDGYTF.

There are a few counts of this clonotype. This chain links TRBV27 with TRBJ2-1; D call uncertain. From germline, CDR1 is MNHEY and CDR2 SMNVEV (reference sequence). The V end lost 6 bases, the J end lost 4 bases, and 16 bases lay between the germline ends. The CDR3 has 15 residues. The DNA for the CDR3 is TGTGCCAGCAGCGCCCCGGGCGTCGGGTACAATGAGCAGTTCTTC. Protein: CASSAPGVGYNEQFF.

The sample holds a few counts of this clonotype. The chain couples TRBV4-1 to TRBJ1-2; no reliable D call. The length of the CDR3 is 14 residues. Germline CDR1 MGHRA, CDR2 YSYEKL. Trimming took 0 bases from V and 8 from J, leaving 13 bases between them. The CDR3 region has the DNA TGCGCCAGCAGCCAAGATTTGACATTGGGAGGCTACACCTTC. Protein: CASSQDLTLGGYTF.

This clonotype has a handful of counts. The genes are TRBV5-1 and TRBJ2-3; 8 bases are shared with TRBD1. Trimming removed 3 bases from V and 3 bases from J; junction bases left unmatched: 15. CDR1 SGHRS and CDR2 YFSETQ come from the germline V gene. This CDR3 has 18 amino acids. CDR3 loop: CASSYRDRSPSPTDTQYF. The CDR3 bases are TGCGCCAGCAGCTATCGGGACAGGTCCCCTTCCCCGACAGATACGCAGTATTTT.

The chain's CDR3 is CSARDRGNMATNTEAFF. The CDR3 DNA follows: TGCAGTGCTAGAGATCGGGGGAACATGGCGACGAACACTGAAGCTTTCTTT. This chain uses TRBV20-1 with TRBJ1-1, with D possibly being TRBD1 (5 bases). With 0 bases removed from V and 1 base from J, the gap between germline ends came to 18 bases. Per germline, CDR1 DFQATT and CDR2 SNEGSKA (reference sequence). The CDR3 sequence is 17 residues long.

This clonotype showed up many times. This chain uses TRBV7-9 with TRBJ2-1; D is undetermined. Germline assignment: CDR1 SEHNR and CDR2 FQNEAQ (reference sequence). Trimming pared 5 bases from V and 7 bases from J, leaving 6 bases between. The CDR3 loop spans 11 amino acids. CDR3 residues: CASSLMNEQFF. The DNA for the CDR3 is TGTGCCAGCAGCCTTATGAATGAGCAGTTCTTC.

The chain is built from TRBV6-2 or TRBV6-3 and TRBJ2-7; TRBD1 agrees at 8 bases. This CDR3 region has 14 residues. V was pared by 4 bases and J by 4 bases, with 6 bases of the junction left unmatched. CDR1 MNHEY and CDR2 SVGEGT come from the germline V gene. The CDR3 here is CASSSRTGSYEQYF. The CDR3, as DNA: TGTGCCAGCAGTTCCAGGACAGGGTCTTACGAGCAGTACTTC.

The chain recombines TRBV20-1 with TRBJ2-7; D is unresolved. Looked up from germline, CDR1 is DFQATT and CDR2 is SNEGSKA (reference sequence). Trimming took off 1 base at V and 0 bases at J, with 7 bases between the two ends. The CDR3 sequence is 13 residues long. DNA of the CDR3: TGCAGTGCTAGAGTGGGCAACTCCTACGAGCAGTACTTC. It is translated as CSARVGNSYEQYF.

This rearrangement joins TRBV5-5 to TRBJ2-1, with D perhaps TRBD1 or TRBD2 (7 bases each). Germline-derived CDR1 and CDR2 are SGHKS and YYEKEE (reference sequence). The CDR3 is 14 amino acids. Trimming took 0 bases from V and 7 from J, leaving 11 bases between them. CDR3 nucleotides: TGTGCCAGCAGCTTGGCCAGGGGGGGGAATGAGCAGTTCTTC. It translates to CASSLARGGNEQFF.

This chain links TRBV7-9 with TRBJ2-7; D is perhaps TRBD1 (5 bases). The CDR3 has 13 amino acids. CDR1 is SEHNR, CDR2 FQNEAQ, per germline (reference sequence). V lost 8 bases to trimming and J lost 0 bases, with 11 bases between them. CDR3 in amino acids: CASAGPNSYEQYF. Here the CDR3 DNA reads TGTGCCAGCGCAGGGCCTAACTCCTACGAGCAGTACTTC.

The J gene is TRBJ2-3, the V gene TRBV11-1, with 7 positions matching TRBD1. The junction had 10 bases not matched to a gene; V was cut back by 6 bases and J by 1 base. The CDR3 covers 16 residues. CDR1 SGHAT and CDR2 FQDESV come from the germline V gene (reference sequence). CDR3 region: CASSSGKGAGTDTQYF. CDR3 bases: TGTGCCAGCAGTTCGGGGAAGGGGGCGGGCACAGATACGCAGTATTTT.

This clonotype was counted between two and nine times. This rearrangement joins TRBV6-5 to TRBJ2-2, with 8 bases lining up with TRBD1. V trimming: 5 bases; J trimming: 4 bases; junction bases outside the gene matches: 12. Looked up from germline, CDR1 is MNHEY and CDR2 is SVGAGI. This CDR3 has 17 residues. The CDR3: CASSALPGGSSTGELFF. CDR3 nucleotide sequence: TGTGCCAGCAGTGCCCTTCCAGGGGGCAGTAGCACCGGGGAGCTGTTTTTT.

This chain uses TRBV5-1 with TRBJ2-7; D gene ambiguous. Germline values: CDR1 SGHRS, CDR2 YFSETQ. This CDR3 has 11 residues. Trimming cost V 9 bases and J 5 bases, with 12 bases left between them. The CDR3 reads CATPRSHEQYF. CDR3 in DNA: TGCGCCACCCCACGAAGTCACGAGCAGTACTTC.